This entry describes one TCR beta chain. The antigen remains undetermined. This sample was included in a study of long-term antiretroviral therapy in people with HIV. The samples, holding 1-10 million cryopreserved PBMC, were thawed before DNA extraction was carried out. Run at survey level, the immunoSEQ assay was version v3.0. The protocol was immunoSEQ multiplex PCR, while the TCRdb copy is restricted to in-frame clones and leaves out a portion. The table shows 25,000 to 35,000 clones, with 65% to 85% occurring only once. The study's findings and limits: Among HIV repertoires, CDR3 length ranges were narrower than those of controls.

CDR1 and CDR2 from the germline V gene are SGHRS and YFSETQ. Between the trimmed V and J ends, which lost 3 bases and 4 bases, there was a span of 10 bases. This CDR3 comprises 14 residues. The sequences come from unsorted PBMCs, collected 3.1 years after starting antiretroviral therapy. This TCR derives from a woman between 50 and 59 years old with HIV. The rearrangement joins TRBV5-1 to TRBJ2-2; D remains unclear. This CDR3 is CASSSFGSTGELFF. The CDR3 DNA sequence: TGCGCCAGCAGCTCTTTTGGGTCCACCGGGGAGCTGTTTTTT.